This T cell receptor beta chain was profiled in a study of blood T cell repertoires in COVID-19. Across the study: Samples taken during acute and convalescent COVID-19 were collected in the United States, Italy and Spain. PBMCs, B-cell-depleted T cells, or T cells were the source of the cDNA or gDNA that made up the material.

Source study methods: Quantification of nucleated cells was approximated via reference gene primer amplification. Assay used: immunoSEQ multiplex PCR; TCRdb lists only in-frame clones, some missing. V and J calls and clone size are given by that table; D and trimming were obtained from the DNA. The table includes more than 65,000 clones, about four fifths detected once. Germline V CDR1 and CDR2: SEHNR, FQNEAQ (reference sequence). The CDR3 totals 14 residues. V trimming: 5 bases; J trimming: 4 bases; junction bases outside the gene matches: 4. The genes are TRBV7-9 and TRBJ1-4; 7 bases fit TRBD1. The specimen sequenced was peripheral blood. The clonotype was recovered from a woman aged 80 or over with acute or convalescent COVID-19. In nucleotides, the CDR3 is TGTGCCAGCAGCGCGACAGGGCTTAATGAAAAACTGTTTTTT. Translating gives CASSATGLNEKLFF.